These T cell receptor beta chains were read from a single sample in a study of beta chain features in type 1 diabetes. Using immunoSEQ multiplex PCR, the repertoire was profiled, and TCRdb retains in-frame clones only, with some absent. The sample records a few hundred thousand clones, over 13% being singletons. Material for sequencing was naive CD4+ T cells from blood. The source is a young woman in good health. CDR3s include the opening cysteine and the closing phenylalanine or tryptophan. The D gene is left open where the match is weak. Where a row states a size, it is once, few, many or the class of an expanded clone; other rows omit it.

TRBJ1-1 | TRBV7-9 | few | TRBD1 | TGTGCCAGCAGCCCTCAGACAGGGGCGGGGAACACTGAAGCTTTCTTT | CASSPQTGAGNTEAFF
TRBJ2-3 | TRBV9 | few | TRBD2 | TGTGCCAGCAGCGTAAGGGCTAGCGGGAGTACCGGCACAGATACGCAGTATTTT | CASSVRASGSTGTDTQYF
TRBJ1-1 | TRBV28 | . | TRBD1 | TGTGCCAGCAGTTCGGGACAGGGGGACACTGAAGCTTTCTTT | CASSSGQGDTEAFF
TRBJ2-5 | TRBV5-1 | few | . | TGCGCCAGCAGCCCTTCTTCGGTCGGGAAAGAGACCCAGTACTTC | CASSPSSVGKETQYF
TRBJ2-5 | TRBV5-1 | few | TRBD2 | TGCGCCAGCAGCTTGCGCGGGACTAGCGGAGAAGAGACCCAGTACTTC | CASSLRGTSGEETQYF
TRBJ2-4 | TRBV5-6 | few | . | TGTGCCAGCAGCGGAGTTAACAGGAAAAACATTCAGTACTTC | CASSGVNRKNIQYF
TRBJ1-5 | TRBV7-9 | few | . | TGTGCCAGCAGCCCTAGCCCCCCAGGCAATCAGCCCCAGCATTTT | CASSPSPPGNQPQHF
TRBJ2-7 | TRBV19 | . | TRBD1 | TGTGCCAGTAGTATATCAGCGGGACAGGGGTTGAAGAACGAGCAGTACTTC | CASSISAGQGLKNEQYF
TRBJ2-2 | TRBV29-1 | . | . | TGCAGCGTCAGAACACGGGAGCTGTTTTTT | CSVRTRELFF
TRBJ2-7 | TRBV2 | . | TRBD1 | TGTGCCAGCAACCTCCGGGACAGGGGTGACGAGCAGTACTTC | CASNLRDRGDEQYF
TRBJ2-7 | TRBV5-4 | few | TRBD2 | TGTGCCAGCAGGGACCGTACGACTAGCAACGAGCAGTACTTC | CASRDRTTSNEQYF
TRBJ2-3 | TRBV30 | few | TRBD2 | TGTGCCTGGAGTATCTCGGGAGGCCTCACAGATACGCAGTATTTT | CAWSISGGLTDTQYF
TRBJ2-1 | TRBV14 | . | TRBD2 | TGTGCCAGCAGCCAAGGGGCTAGCGGGGGACGGGGGCAGTTCTTC | CASSQGASGGRGQFF
TRBJ2-3 | TRBV28 | . | . | TGTGCCAGCAGTCCCCACAGTCCTACCACAGATACGCAGTATTTT | CASSPHSPTTDTQYF
TRBJ2-1 | TRBV29-1 | few | . | TGCAGCGTTCCCAGGGAGACTAGGGAGCAGTTCTTC | CSVPRETREQFF
TRBJ2-7 | TRBV29-1 | . | TRBD1 | TGCAGCGTTGATAGCGGGACAGGGGGTGAGCAGTACTTC | CSVDSGTGGEQYF
TRBJ1-1 | TRBV4-2 | few | . | TGTGCCAGCAGCCAAGATCAAGTCGGGAACACTGAAGCTTTCTTT | CASSQDQVGNTEAFF
TRBJ2-6 | TRBV29-1 | few | TRBD1 | TGCAGCGTTGCAGATCCGATGACAGGGCCCCGGGGGGCCAACGTCCTGACTTTC | CSVADPMTGPRGANVLTF
TRBJ1-5 | TRBV5-6 | . | TRBD1 | TGTGCCAGCAGCCCGTGGACAGGGGCCGGACAGCCCCAGCATTTT | CASSPWTGAGQPQHF
TRBJ1-2 | TRBV29-1 | . | . | TGCAGCGTTCGGAGTTGGAGCTATGGCTACACCTTC | CSVRSWSYGYTF
TRBJ2-1 | TRBV4-1 | . | TRBD2 | TGCGCCAGCAGCCTAACGGTAGGCGGGAGAATCTACAATGAGCAGTTCTTC | CASSLTVGGRIYNEQFF
TRBJ2-7 | TRBV28 | few | TRBD2 | TGTGCCAGCAGACATGGGGGGGTCAGAGGGGAGCAGTACTTC | CASRHGGVRGEQYF
TRBJ2-7 | TRBV29-1 | few | TRBD2 | TGCAGCGTCGGACTAGGGTCCTACGAGCAGTACTTC | CSVGLGSYEQYF
TRBJ2-1 | TRBV30 | . | . | TGTGCCTGGATACTCGGGAGCTCCTACAATGAGCAGTTCTTC | CAWILGSSYNEQFF
TRBJ2-1 | TRBV18 | . | . | TGTGCCAGCTCCCTATCGGACAACAATGAGCAGTTCTTC | CASSLSDNNEQFF
TRBJ1-1 | TRBV5-1 | . | TRBD1 | TGCGCCAGCAGCTTCCGGACAGGCTACACTGAAGCTTTCTTT | CASSFRTGYTEAFF
TRBJ2-7 | TRBV28 | few | . | TGTGCCAGCAGTCCGGGACAAGGACCTTACGAGCAGTACTTC | CASSPGQGPYEQYF
TRBJ1-2 | TRBV30 | few | TRBD1 | TGTGCCTGGGCCCGGACAGGGCTCGGCTACACCTTC | CAWARTGLGYTF
TRBJ2-1 | TRBV19 | . | TRBD2 | TGTGCCAGTAGTCCAATAGCGGGAGGGTCCTACAATGAGCAGTTCTTC | CASSPIAGGSYNEQFF
TRBJ2-7 | TRBV5-4 | few | TRBD1 | TGTGCCAGCAGCTTTAGTGGGACAGCCTACGAGCAGTACTTC | CASSFSGTAYEQYF
TRBJ2-4 | TRBV27 | . | . | TGTGCCAGCAGTTCCCTCGGGGGAGCCAAAAACATTCAGTACTTC | CASSSLGGAKNIQYF
TRBJ2-7 | TRBV7-2 | . | . | TGTGCCAGCAGCTCGACCCCCGCGGGGTACGAGCAGTACTTC | CASSSTPAGYEQYF
TRBJ1-1 | TRBV6-4 | few | TRBD1 | TGTGCCAGCAGTCGGGACAGGATGAACACTGAAGCTTTCTTT | CASSRDRMNTEAFF
TRBJ2-7 | TRBV28 | few | TRBD1 | TGTGCCAGCTGGACAGGGGGCGCCTACGAGCAGTACTTC | CASWTGGAYEQYF
TRBJ2-4 | TRBV6-1 | few | . | TGTGCCAGCAGTGAAGGACTGGGGGGAGGCAACATTCAGTACTTC | CASSEGLGGGNIQYF
TRBJ2-5 | TRBV30 | few | . | TGTGCCTGGGGGCTCGGGGGGACCCAGTACTTC | CAWGLGGTQYF
TRBJ2-5 | TRBV30 | . | . | TGTGCCCGCCTTAGTAGGGGATTGGGGGAGACCCAGTACTTC | CARLSRGLGETQYF
TRBJ1-4 | TRBV7-9 | . | . | TGTGCCAGCAGCCGGACAGAGGATGAAAAACTGTTTTTT | CASSRTEDEKLFF
TRBJ2-3 | TRBV7-3 | few | TRBD2 | TGTGCCAGCAGCTTCTCCTTAGCGGGAGGGGGGGATACGCAGTATTTT | CASSFSLAGGGDTQYF
TRBJ2-5 | TRBV5-1 | few | TRBD1 | TGCGCCAGCAGCCTGGGACAGGGGAAAGAGACCCAGTACTTC | CASSLGQGKETQYF
TRBJ2-1 | TRBV9 | . | TRBD2 | TGTGCCAGCAGCCCTCCGGGACTAGCGGGGCGTTCCTACAATGAGCAGTTCTTC | CASSPPGLAGRSYNEQFF
TRBJ2-2 | TRBV5-6 | . | . | TGTGCCAGCAGCTTGTTAGGCAGGGGAGCCACCGGGGAGCTGTTTTTT | CASSLLGRGATGELFF
TRBJ1-2 | TRBV4-3 | . | . | TGCGCCAGCAGCCAAGCCGAGACTTCTAACTATGGCTACACCTTC | CASSQAETSNYGYTF
TRBJ2-6 | TRBV4-3 | . | TRBD1 | TGCGCCAGCAGCCAAGAGGGACGGACAGGTGGCCGCTCTGGGGCCAACGTCCTGACTTTC | CASSQEGRTGGRSGANVLTF
TRBJ1-4 | TRBV6-5 | few | . | TGTGCCAGCAGTTACTCGATGAGTGAAAAACTGTTTTTT | CASSYSMSEKLFF
TRBJ2-7 | TRBV7-9 | few | . | TGTGCCAGCAGCTTATCATCCGAGCAGTACTTC | CASSLSSEQYF
TRBJ1-1 | TRBV29-1 | . | . | TGCAGCGTCGAAAAAGGACAGCACACCATTGAAGCTTTCTTT | CSVEKGQHTIEAFF
TRBJ2-7 | TRBV20-1 | few | TRBD1 | TGCAGTGCCCGGACAGGGGTCGAGCAGTACTTC | CSARTGVEQYF